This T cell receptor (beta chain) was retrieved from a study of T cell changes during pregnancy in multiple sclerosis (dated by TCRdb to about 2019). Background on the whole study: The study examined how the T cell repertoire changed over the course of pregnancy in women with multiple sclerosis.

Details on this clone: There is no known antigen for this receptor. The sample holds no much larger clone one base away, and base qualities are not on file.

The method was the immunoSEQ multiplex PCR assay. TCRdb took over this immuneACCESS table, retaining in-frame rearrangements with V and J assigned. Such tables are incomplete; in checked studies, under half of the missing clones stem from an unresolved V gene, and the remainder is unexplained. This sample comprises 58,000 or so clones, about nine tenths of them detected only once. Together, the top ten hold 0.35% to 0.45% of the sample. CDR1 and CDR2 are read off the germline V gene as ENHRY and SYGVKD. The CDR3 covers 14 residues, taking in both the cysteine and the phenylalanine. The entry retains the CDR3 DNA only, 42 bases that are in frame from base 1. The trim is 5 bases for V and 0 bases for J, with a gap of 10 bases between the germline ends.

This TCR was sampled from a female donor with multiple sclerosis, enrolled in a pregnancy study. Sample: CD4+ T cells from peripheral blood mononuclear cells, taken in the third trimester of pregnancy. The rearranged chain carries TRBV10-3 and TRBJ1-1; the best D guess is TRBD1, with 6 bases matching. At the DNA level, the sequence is TGTGCCATCAGTTTGACAGGTCTGAACACTGAAGCTTTCTTT. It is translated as CAISLTGLNTEAFF.